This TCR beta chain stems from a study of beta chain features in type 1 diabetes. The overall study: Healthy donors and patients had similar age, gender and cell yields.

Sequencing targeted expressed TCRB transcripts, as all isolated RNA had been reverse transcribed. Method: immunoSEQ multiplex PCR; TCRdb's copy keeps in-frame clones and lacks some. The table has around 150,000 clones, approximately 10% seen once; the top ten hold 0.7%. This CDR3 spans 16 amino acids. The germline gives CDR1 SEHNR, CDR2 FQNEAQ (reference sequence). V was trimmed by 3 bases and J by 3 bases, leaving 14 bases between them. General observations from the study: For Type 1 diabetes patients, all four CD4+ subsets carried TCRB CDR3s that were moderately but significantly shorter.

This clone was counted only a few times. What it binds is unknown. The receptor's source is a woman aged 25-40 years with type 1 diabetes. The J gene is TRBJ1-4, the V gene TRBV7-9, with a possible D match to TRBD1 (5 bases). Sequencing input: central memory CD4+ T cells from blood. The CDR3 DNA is TGTGCCAGCAGCTTGGGTAGCGGGGGAGCTAATGAAAAACTGTTTTTT. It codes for CASSLGSGGANEKLFF.